The clone carrying this TCR beta chain showed up just a few times. Its antigen remains unidentified. The data were taken from a study of vaccination and CD4 T cells after COVID-19. V lost 3 bases, J lost 12 bases, and 18 bases lay in between. This CDR3 is built from 14 residues. Germline assignment: CDR1 MNHNS and CDR2 SASEGT. Sample treatment: roughly 11-day PBMC culture with coronavirus spike peptide pools or control peptides (ViraFEST assay). Cultured CD4+ T cell DNA was sequenced using the Oncomine TCR Beta short-read assay. TCRdb reprocessed the PCR reads with MiXCR, giving one entry per CDR3 protein. The sample lists some 7,000 distinct CDR3 sequences; 25% were seen once.

This chain joins TRBV6-1 and TRBJ1-5, with a weak D call TRBD1 (5 bases). The source material was CD4+ T cells from blood, cultured in vitro, sampled after SARS-CoV-2 vaccination. The clonotype comes from a human donor who had recovered from COVID-19. CDR3 nucleotides: TGTGCCAGCAGTGATTCGGGACGCCTACTTTTCCAGCATTTT. Residues: CASSDSGRLLFQHF.